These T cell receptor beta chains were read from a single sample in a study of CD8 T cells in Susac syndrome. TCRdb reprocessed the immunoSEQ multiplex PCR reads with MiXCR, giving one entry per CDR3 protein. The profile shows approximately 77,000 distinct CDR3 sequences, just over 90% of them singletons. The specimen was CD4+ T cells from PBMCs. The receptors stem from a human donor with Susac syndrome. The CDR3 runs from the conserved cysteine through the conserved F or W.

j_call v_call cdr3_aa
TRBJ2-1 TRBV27 CASSSPLAGVWNEQFF
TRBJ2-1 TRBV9 CASSVAGGNEQFF
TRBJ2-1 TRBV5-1 CASSRVGGPSYNEQFF
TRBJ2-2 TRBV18 CASSPYGLTGELFF
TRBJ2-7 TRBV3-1 CASSQARAGGVSEQYF
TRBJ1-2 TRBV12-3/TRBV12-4 CASSSYGQGANYGYTF
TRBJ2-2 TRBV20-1 CSAPTLAGDSGELFF
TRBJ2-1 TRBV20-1 CSALGNEQFF
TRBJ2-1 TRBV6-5 CASSSPWGNEQFF
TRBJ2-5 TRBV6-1 CASSEGQGKGETQYF
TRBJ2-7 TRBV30 CAWGRREIYEQYF
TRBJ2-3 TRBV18 CASSPTGRTDTQYF
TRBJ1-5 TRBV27 CASSWRQGGMGQPQHF
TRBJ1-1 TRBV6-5 CASSPQGGNTEAFF
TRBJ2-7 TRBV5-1 CASSPGTSGGISYEQYF
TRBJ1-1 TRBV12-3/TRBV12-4 CASSHGQGVNTEAFF
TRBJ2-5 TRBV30 CAWTKSSARTQETQYF
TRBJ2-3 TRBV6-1 CASDRGAGADTQYF
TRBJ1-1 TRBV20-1 CSAQGRTEAFF
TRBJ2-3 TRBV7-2 CASSFGVRRPTDTQYF
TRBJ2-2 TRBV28 CASIAGRENAGELFF
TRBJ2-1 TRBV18 CASSPYRLAGGFNYEQFF
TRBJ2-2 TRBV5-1 CASSRSVNTGELFF
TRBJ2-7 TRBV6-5 CASSRQGDRDEQYF
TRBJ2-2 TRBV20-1 CSGTQGATGELFF
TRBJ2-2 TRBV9 CASRRRVDTGELFF
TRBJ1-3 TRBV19 CASTLGHGISGNTIYF
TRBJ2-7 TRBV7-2 CASSFRQGLSSYEQYF
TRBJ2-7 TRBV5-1 CASSLGGTVTYEQYF
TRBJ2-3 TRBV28 CASSLRGGRAAADTQYF
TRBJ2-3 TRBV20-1 CSALGGSSTDTQYF